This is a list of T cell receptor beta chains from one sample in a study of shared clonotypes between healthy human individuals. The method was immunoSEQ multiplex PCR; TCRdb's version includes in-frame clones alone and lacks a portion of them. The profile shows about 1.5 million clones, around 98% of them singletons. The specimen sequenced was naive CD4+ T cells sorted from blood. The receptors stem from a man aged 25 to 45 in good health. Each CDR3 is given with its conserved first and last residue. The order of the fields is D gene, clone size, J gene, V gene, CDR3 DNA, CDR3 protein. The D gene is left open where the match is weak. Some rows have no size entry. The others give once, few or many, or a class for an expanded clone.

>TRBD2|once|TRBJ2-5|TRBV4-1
TGCGCCAGCAGCCAAGTAATTCTAGCGGGAAGAGAGACCCAGTACTTC
CASSQVILAGRETQYF
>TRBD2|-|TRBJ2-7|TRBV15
TGTGCCACCAGCAGAGAAGGTGACGGGAGGCCCATAGGAGGCTACGAGCAGTACTTC
CATSREGDGRPIGGYEQYF
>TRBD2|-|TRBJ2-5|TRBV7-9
TGTGCCAGCAGCCCAGGGACTAGCGGGAGTTTGGGGCAAGAGACCCAGTACTTC
CASSPGTSGSLGQETQYF
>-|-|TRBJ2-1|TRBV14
TGTGCCAGCAGCCAGTGGGCAGGGGTACGCAATGAGCAGTTCTTC
CASSQWAGVRNEQFF
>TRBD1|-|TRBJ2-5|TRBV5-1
TGCGCCAGCAGCTTGGTGGGACAGGGTCAAGAGACCCAGTACTTC
CASSLVGQGQETQYF
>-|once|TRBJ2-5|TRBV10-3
TGTGCCATCAGTGGTGGGAACACGTACCAAGAGACCCAGTACTTC
CAISGGNTYQETQYF
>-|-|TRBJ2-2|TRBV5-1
TGCGCCAGCAGCTTCAGCCCGGACCGCGGGGAGCTGTTTTTT
CASSFSPDRGELFF
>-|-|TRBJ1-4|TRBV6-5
TGTGCCAGCAGTTACGACAGAACAACTAATGAAAAACTGTTTTTT
CASSYDRTTNEKLFF
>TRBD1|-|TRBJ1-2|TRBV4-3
TGCGCCAGCAGCCAACGAGAACAGGGGTGGGGAAATGGCTACACCTTC
CASSQREQGWGNGYTF
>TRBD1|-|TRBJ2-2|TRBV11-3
TGTGCCAGCAGCCCCCGGGACAGCCGCGGTACCGGGGAGCTGTTTTTT
CASSPRDSRGTGELFF